This T cell receptor beta chain originates from a study of blood T cell repertoires in COVID-19. Study-wide background: Whether acute or convalescent, the COVID-19 samples came from the United States, Italy and Spain. PBMCs, B-cell-depleted T cells, or T cells were the source of the cDNA or gDNA that made up the material.

Participant age was about 18 to 100 years, and participants resided in roughly 24 US areas. Participant reports of clinical history set cohort assignment. Germline values: CDR1 SNHLY, CDR2 FYNNEI. Trimming removed 6 bases at V and 0 bases at J, with 8 bases between. The CDR3 has 13 residues. Sequencing used immunoSEQ multiplex PCR; TCRdb keeps in-frame clones, though not all of them. In the table there are some 200,000 clones, 70% to 90% of which are singletons. The sequenced sample was PBMCs or T cells enriched from blood (not recorded which). This clonotype was obtained from a woman between 40 and 55 years old with acute COVID-19. V gene TRBV2 combines with J gene TRBJ1-1; D unclear. CDR3 protein: CASRAGLNTEAFF. CDR3 nucleotide sequence: TGTGCCAGCAGGGCAGGCTTGAACACTGAAGCTTTCTTT.